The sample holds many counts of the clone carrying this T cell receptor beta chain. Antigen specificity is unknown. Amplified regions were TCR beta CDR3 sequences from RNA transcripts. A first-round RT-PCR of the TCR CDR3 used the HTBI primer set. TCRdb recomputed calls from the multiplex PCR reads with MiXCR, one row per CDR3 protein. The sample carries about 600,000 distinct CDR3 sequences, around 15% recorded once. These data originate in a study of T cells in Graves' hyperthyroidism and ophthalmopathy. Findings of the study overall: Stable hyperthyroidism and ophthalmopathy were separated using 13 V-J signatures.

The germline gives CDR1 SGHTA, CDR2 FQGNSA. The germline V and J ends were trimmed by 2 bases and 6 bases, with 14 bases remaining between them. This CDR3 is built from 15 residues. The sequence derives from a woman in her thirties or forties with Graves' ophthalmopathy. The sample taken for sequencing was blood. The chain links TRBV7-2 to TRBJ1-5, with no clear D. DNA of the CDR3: TGTGCCAGCAGCTTAACCCGGGCCGCGAGTCAGCCCCAGCATTTT. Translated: CASSLTRAASQPQHF. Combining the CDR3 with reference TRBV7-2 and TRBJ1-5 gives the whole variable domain GAGVSQSPSNKVTEKGKDVELRCDPISGHTALYWYRQSLGQGLEFLIYFQGNSAPDKSGLPSDRFSAERTGGSVSTLTIQRTQQEDSAVYLCASSLTRAASQPQHFGDGTRLSIL.